The clone carrying this T cell receptor beta chain was observed a single time. The antigen is unknown. The data are from a study of T cells after posttransplantation cyclophosphamide. Findings and limits, study-wide: Later post-transplant blood repertoires were often dominated by donor CD8+ memory clones. Recipient CMV seropositivity and CMV reactivation strongly tracked TRB clonality.

This table comes from immunoSEQ multiplex PCR, and its TCRdb copy is limited to in-frame clones, with some not included. The sample has about 53,000 clones, roughly 84% seen once. The CDR3 spans 19 residues. V shed 2 bases and J 4 bases; nucleotides not matched to a gene: 10. The germline CDR1 and CDR2 sequences are SGHNT and YYREEE (reference sequence). The rearrangement joins TRBV5-4 to TRBJ2-2; 14 bases match TRBD2. This sequence was found in a man aged 30 to 45 with a blood cancer, CMV-positive, and with a related stem cell donor. What was sequenced was PBMCs. The CDR3 reads CASSLRGLAGVVFTGELFF. CDR3 sequence (DNA): TGTGCCAGCAGCTTAAGGGGACTAGCGGGAGTCGTTTTCACCGGGGAGCTGTTTTTT.